What follows is one TCR beta chain and its context. In the same sample, other DNA sequences code for this CDR3. This record comes from a study of shared clonotypes between healthy human individuals. This CDR3 is 14 amino acids long. Germline V gene sequence: CDR1 SGHNT, CDR2 YENEEA. V lost 5 bases to trimming and J lost 0 bases, with 9 bases between them. The method was immunoSEQ multiplex PCR; TCRdb's version includes in-frame clones alone and lacks a portion of them. Among over 2 million clones listed, 80% to 95% were seen once. The sample was naive CD4+ T cells from PBMCs. Subset in this sample: CD45RA+ positively selected. This rearrangement joins TRBV11-3 to TRBJ2-3, with D possibly called TRBD1 or TRBD2 (5 bases each). The TCR sequence derives from a man aged 18 to 29 in good health. Some clones in this sample may be carry-over from other donors' samples. The CDR3 DNA is TGTGCCAGCAGCCTGGGACGAAGCACAGATACGCAGTATTTT. It specifies CASSLGRSTDTQYF.